The clone carrying this T cell receptor (beta chain) came up many times. Its specificity is unknown. The trim removed 0 bases at V and 3 bases at J, leaving 20 bases unmatched. The CDR3 is 21 residues long. Per the germline V gene, CDR1 is SGHDN and CDR2 is FVKESK. Building of the TCR beta libraries involved iRepertoire HTBI primers and Arm-PCR of CDR3 regions. TCRdb redid the calling of the multiplex PCR reads with MiXCR, one entry per CDR3 protein. The table includes 410,000 or so distinct CDR3 sequences, 14% to 15% detected once. Regarding time point: newly diagnosed GD, antithyroid drugs for less than 3 months. PBMC-derived RNA was used for the TCR library. In each case, Graves' disease was diagnosed per American Thyroid Association guidelines. This entry is derived from a study of regulatory T cells in long-lasting Graves disease. Overall study results and limits: Persistent Graves' patients possessed reduced TCR diversity relative to recently diagnosed ones.

Another study also made use of these data, one on T cells in Graves' hyperthyroidism and ophthalmopathy.

The chain joins TRBV14 to TRBJ2-1, with 7 positions matching TRBD1. The source material was peripheral blood mononuclear cells (PBMCs), sampled at new diagnosis, from a patient treated with antithyroid drugs. The source of this sequence is a woman aged 25 to 39 with Graves disease. This chain's CDR3 is CASSQESPRDRMYLNYNEQFF. The CDR3 nucleotides read TGTGCCAGCAGCCAAGAGAGCCCCCGGGACAGAATGTACCTCAACTACAATGAGCAGTTCTTC.